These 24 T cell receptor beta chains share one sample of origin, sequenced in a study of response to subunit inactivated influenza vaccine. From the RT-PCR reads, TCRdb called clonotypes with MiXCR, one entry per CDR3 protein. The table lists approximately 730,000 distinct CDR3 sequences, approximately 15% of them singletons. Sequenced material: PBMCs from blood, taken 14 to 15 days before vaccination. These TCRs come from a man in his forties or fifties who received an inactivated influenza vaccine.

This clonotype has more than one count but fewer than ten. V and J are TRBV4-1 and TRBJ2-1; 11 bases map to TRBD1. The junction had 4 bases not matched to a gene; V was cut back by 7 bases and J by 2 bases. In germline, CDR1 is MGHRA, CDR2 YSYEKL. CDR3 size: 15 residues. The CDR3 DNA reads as TGCGCCAGCACCCGGGACAGGGGGGCCTACAATGAGCAGTTCTTC. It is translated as CASTRDRGAYNEQFF.

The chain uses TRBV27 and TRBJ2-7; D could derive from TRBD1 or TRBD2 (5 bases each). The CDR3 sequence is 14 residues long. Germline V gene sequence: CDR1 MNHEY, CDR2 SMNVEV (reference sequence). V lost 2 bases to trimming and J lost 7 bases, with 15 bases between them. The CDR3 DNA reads TGTGCCAGCAGTTTAAGGGGCCGGCTAGCTGAGCAGTACTTC. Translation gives CASSLRGRLAEQYF.

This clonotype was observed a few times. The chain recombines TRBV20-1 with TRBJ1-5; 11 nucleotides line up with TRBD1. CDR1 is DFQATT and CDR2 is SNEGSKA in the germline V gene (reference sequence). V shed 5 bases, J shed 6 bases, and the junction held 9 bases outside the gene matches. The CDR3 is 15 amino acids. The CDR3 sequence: CSAEEDRGLGQPQHF. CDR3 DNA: TGCAGTGCTGAAGAGGACAGGGGGCTCGGTCAGCCCCAGCATTTT.

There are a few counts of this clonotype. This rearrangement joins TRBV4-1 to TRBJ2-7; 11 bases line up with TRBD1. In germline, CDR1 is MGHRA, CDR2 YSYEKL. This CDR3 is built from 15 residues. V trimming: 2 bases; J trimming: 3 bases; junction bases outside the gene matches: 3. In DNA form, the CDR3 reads TGCGCCAGCAGCCAAACGGGACAGGGGGGCTACGAGCAGTACTTC. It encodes CASSQTGQGGYEQYF.

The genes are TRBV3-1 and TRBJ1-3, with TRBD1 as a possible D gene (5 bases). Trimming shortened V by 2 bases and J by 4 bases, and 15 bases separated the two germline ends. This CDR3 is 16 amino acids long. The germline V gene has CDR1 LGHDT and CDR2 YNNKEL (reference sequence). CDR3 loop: CASSQTTRAIGNTIYF. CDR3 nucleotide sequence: TGTGCCAGCAGCCAAACGACCAGGGCTATCGGAAACACCATATATTTT.

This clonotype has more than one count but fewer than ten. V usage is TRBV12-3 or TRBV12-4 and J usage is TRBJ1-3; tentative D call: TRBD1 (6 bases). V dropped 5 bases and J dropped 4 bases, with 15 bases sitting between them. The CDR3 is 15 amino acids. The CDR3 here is CASSGTGARGNTIYF. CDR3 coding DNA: TGTGCCAGCAGTGGAACGGGGGCGAGGGGAAACACCATATATTTT.

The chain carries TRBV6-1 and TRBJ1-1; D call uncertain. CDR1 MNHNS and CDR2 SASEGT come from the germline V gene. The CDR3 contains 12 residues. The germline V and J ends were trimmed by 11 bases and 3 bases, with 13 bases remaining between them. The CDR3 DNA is TGTGCCTGCGCGTATGGGGACACTGAAGCTTTCTTT. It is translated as CACAYGDTEAFF.

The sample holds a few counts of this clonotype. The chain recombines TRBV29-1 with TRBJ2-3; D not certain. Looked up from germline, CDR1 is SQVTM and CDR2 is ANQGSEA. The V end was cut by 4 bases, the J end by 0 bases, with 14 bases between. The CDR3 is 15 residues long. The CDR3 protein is CSVGAGTTSTDTQYF. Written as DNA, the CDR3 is TGCAGCGTTGGAGCAGGAACTACTAGCACAGATACGCAGTATTTT.

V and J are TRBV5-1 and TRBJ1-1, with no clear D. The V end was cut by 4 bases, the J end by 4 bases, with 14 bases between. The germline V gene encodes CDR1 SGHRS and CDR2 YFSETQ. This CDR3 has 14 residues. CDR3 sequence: CASSVTAGGTEAFF. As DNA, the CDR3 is TGCGCCAGCAGCGTCACCGCCGGCGGCACTGAAGCTTTCTTT. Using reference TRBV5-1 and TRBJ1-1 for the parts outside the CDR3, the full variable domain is KAGVTQTPRYLIKTRGQQVTLSCSPISGHRSVSWYQQTPGQGLQFLFEYFSETQRNKGNFPGRFSGRQFSNSRSEMNVSTLELGDSALYLCASSVTAGGTEAFFGQGTRLTVV.

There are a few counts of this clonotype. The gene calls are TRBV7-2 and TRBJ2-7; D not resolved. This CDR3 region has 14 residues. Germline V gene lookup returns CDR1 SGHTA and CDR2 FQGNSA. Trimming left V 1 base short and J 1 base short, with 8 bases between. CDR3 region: CASSLGPRSYEQYF. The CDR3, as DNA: TGTGCCAGCAGCTTAGGCCCTAGATCCTACGAGCAGTACTTC.

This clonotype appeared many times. As DNA, the CDR3 is TGCAGCGTTGTACTTGTCTCCTACAATGAGCAGTTCTTC. Its translation: CSVVLVSYNEQFF. The rearrangement uses TRBV29-1 and TRBJ2-1, with D unclear. Germline CDR1 SQVTM, CDR2 ANQGSEA. CDR3 size: 13 residues. Deletions cut 4 bases from V and 0 bases from J, with 7 bases between.

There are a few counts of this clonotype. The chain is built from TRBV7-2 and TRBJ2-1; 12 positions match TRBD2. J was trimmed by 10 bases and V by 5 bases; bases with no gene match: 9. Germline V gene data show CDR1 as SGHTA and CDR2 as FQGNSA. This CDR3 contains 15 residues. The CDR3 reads CASSPRLAGEREQFF. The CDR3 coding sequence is TGTGCCAGCAGCCCAAGACTAGCGGGGGAACGCGAGCAGTTCTTC.

CDR3 nucleotide sequence: TGCAGTGCTAGAGATGTCAGGGGGGCTTTCTTT. This sequence encodes CSARDVRGAFF. The chain has TRBV20-1 and TRBJ1-1; the match to TRBD1 covers 7 bases. The J segment lost 11 bases and the V segment lost 0 bases, leaving 3 bases of the junction unmatched. The CDR3 loop spans 11 amino acids. In germline, CDR1 is DFQATT, CDR2 SNEGSKA (reference sequence).

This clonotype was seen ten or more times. As DNA, the CDR3 is TGTGCCACGGGGGGCCTTTATAGCAATCAGCCCCAGCATTTT. Its translation: CATGGLYSNQPQHF. V is TRBV6-1 and J is TRBJ1-5, with D possibly TRBD1 on 6 matching bases. The CDR3 has 14 residues. The V gene's germline CDR1 is MNHNS and CDR2 SASEGT. Trimming cost V 10 bases and J 0 bases, with 13 bases left between them.

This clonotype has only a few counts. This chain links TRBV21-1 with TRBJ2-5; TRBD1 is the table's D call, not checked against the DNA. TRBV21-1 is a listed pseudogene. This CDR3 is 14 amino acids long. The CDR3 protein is CASSNRTGSETQYF. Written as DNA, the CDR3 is TGTGCCAGCAGCAATAGGACAGGGTCGGAGACCCAGTACTTC.

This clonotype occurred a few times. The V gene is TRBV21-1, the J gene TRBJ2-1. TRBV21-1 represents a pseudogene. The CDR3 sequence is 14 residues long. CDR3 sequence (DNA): TGTGCCAGCAGCGAGCGGAGAACCCACAATGAGCAGTTCTTC. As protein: CASSERRTHNEQFF.

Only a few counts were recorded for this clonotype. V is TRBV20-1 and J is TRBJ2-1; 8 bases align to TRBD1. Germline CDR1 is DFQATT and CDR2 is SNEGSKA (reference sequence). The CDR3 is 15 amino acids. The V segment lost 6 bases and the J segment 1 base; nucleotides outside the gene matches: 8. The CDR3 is CSAGRDRRSYNEQFF. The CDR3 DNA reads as TGCAGTGCCGGAAGGGACAGGCGATCCTACAATGAGCAGTTCTTC.

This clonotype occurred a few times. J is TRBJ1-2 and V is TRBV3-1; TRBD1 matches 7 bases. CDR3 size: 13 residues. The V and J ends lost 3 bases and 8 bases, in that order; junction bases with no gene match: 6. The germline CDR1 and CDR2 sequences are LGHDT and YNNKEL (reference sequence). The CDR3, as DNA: TGTGCCAGCAGCCAGGGACAGAGTCGCGGCTACACCTTC. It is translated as CASSQGQSRGYTF. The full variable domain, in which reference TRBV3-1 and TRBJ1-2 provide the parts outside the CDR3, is DTAVSQTPKYLVTQMGNDKSIKCEQNLGHDTMYWYKQDSKKFLKIMFSYNNKELIINETVPNRFSPKSPDKAHLNLHINSLELGDSAVYFCASSQGQSRGYTFGSGTRLTVV.

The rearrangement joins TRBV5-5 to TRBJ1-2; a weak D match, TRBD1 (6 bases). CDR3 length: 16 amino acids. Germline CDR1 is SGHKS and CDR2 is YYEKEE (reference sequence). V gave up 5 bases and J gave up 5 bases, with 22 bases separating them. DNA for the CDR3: TGTGCCAGCAGTCCCGGAATGGGGGGCCTGGGTTATGGCTACACCTTC. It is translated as CASSPGMGGLGYGYTF.

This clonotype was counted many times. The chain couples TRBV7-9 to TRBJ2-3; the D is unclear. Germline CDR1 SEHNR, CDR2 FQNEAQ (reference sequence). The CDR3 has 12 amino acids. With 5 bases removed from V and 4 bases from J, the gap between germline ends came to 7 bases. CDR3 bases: TGTGCCAGCAGCCCGTTATCAGATACGCAGTATTTT. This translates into CASSPLSDTQYF.

The CDR3 nucleotides read TGTGCCACCAGCAGAGTACGGGGGGTCGAGCAGTACTTC. It codes for CATSRVRGVEQYF. The genes are TRBV15 and TRBJ2-7; 7 nucleotides line up with TRBD2. The CDR3 contains 13 residues. Losses at the gene ends were 1 base for V and 6 bases for J; bases not matched to a gene: 3. Germline CDR1 reads LNHNV; CDR2 reads YYDKDF (reference sequence).

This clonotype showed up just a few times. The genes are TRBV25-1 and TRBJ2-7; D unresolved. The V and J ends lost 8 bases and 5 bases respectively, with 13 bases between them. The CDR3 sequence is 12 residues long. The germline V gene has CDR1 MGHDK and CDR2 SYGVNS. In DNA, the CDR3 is TGTGCCAGCGCGATGGGTATCGACGAGCAGTACTTC. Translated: CASAMGIDEQYF.

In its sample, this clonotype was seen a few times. The CDR3 nucleotides are TGCGCCAGCAGCTTGGAGGCTAGCGGGGGCTCCTACGAGCAGTACTTC. Its protein product is CASSLEASGGSYEQYF. V usage is TRBV5-1 and J usage is TRBJ2-7, with 10 bases lining up with TRBD2. This CDR3 is built from 16 residues. Germline V gene lookup returns CDR1 SGHRS and CDR2 YFSETQ. Losses at the gene ends were 0 bases for V and 0 bases for J; bases not matched to a gene: 3.

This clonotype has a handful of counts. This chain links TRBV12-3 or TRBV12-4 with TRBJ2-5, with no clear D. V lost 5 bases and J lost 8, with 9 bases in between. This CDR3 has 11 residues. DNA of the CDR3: TGTGCCAGCAGTGCCTTCCTAACCCAGTACTTC. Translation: CASSAFLTQYF.